The 4 T cell receptor beta chains in this list originate from one sample, sequenced in a study of T cell clones after liver transplantation. Assay: immunoSEQ multiplex PCR; the TCRdb copy retains only in-frame clones and omits some. The sample has tens of thousands of clones; 84% are singletons. The sample in question was CD4+ T cells from blood, obtained around 48 months after liver transplant. The receptors originated from a human patient who received a liver transplant. Some T cells could come from the graft donor.

This chain links TRBV7-3 with TRBJ2-7; 12 nucleotides align to TRBD2. This CDR3 region has 17 residues. Germline CDR1 SGHTA, CDR2 FQGTGA. Germline trimming cut 2 bases from V and 4 bases from J; bases unmatched to any gene: 9. The CDR3 sequence: CASSLAPLAGGPYEQYF. CDR3 nucleotides: TGTGCCAGCAGCTTAGCACCCCTAGCGGGAGGGCCATACGAGCAGTACTTC.

In nucleotides, the CDR3 is TGTGCCACCAGCAGGGAGGCCCGGGCCGGGGAGCTGTTTTTT. It specifies CATSREARAGELFF. The V call is TRBV15, the J call TRBJ2-2; a possible D gene is TRBD2 (5 bases). The CDR3 sequence is 14 residues long. V was pared by 3 bases and J by 6 bases, with 11 bases between. Germline CDR1 reads LNHNV; CDR2 reads YYDKDF (reference sequence). Full variable domain (rest looked up from reference TRBV15 and TRBJ2-2): DAMVIQNPRYQVTQFGKPVTLSCSQTLNHNVMYWYQQKSSQAPKLLFHYYDKDFNNEADTPDNFQSRRPNTSFCFLDIRSPGLGDTAMYLCATSREARAGELFFGEGSRLTVL.

This chain uses TRBV5-1 with TRBJ2-3; perhaps TRBD2 as D (6 bases). Germline V gives CDR1 SGHRS, CDR2 YFSETQ. The CDR3 length is 15 residues. Trimming took 4 bases from V and 2 from J, leaving 14 bases between them. In nucleotides, the CDR3 is TGCGCCAGCAGCCCCGGGACTCCAAACACAGATACGCAGTATTTT. Protein product: CASSPGTPNTDTQYF. The variable domain in full, completed from reference TRBV5-1 and TRBJ2-3, reads KAGVTQTPRYLIKTRGQQVTLSCSPISGHRSVSWYQQTPGQGLQFLFEYFSETQRNKGNFPGRFSGRQFSNSRSEMNVSTLELGDSALYLCASSPGTPNTDTQYFGPGTRLTVL.

As to this clone: At one end the junction does not follow the germline gene, possibly because of a read error. This chain connects TRBV7-9 to TRBJ2-1; a possible D gene is TRBD1 (6 bases). The CDR3 spans 11 residues. Germline lookup yields CDR1 SEHNR and CDR2 FQNEAQ (reference sequence). The CDR3 DNA reads as TGTGCCAGCAGCCAGGGGCAGGAGCGGCTCTTC. It encodes CASSQGQERLF.